This T cell receptor beta chain was identified in a study of blood T cell repertoires in COVID-19. Study background: Acute and convalescent COVID-19 specimens originated in the United States, Italy and Spain.

In the study's own analysis: The assay estimated nucleated cells by amplifying reference gene primers. Method: immunoSEQ multiplex PCR; TCRdb's copy keeps in-frame clones and lacks some. V, J and clone size are taken as reported in that table, and D and trimming were inferred from the DNA itself. The sample lists about 200,000 clones; approximately 80% were seen once. Cohort placement rested on clinical history that participants reported themselves. CDR3 length: 12 amino acids. Trimming shortened V by 1 base and J by 5 bases, and 4 bases separated the two germline ends. The V gene's germline CDR1 is KGHDR and CDR2 SFDVKD.

This chain connects TRBV24-1 to TRBJ1-2; no firm D call. Material: PBMCs or T cells enriched from blood (not recorded which). This clonotype was obtained from a woman between 35 and 50 years old with acute COVID-19. Here the CDR3 reads CATSDFLYGYTF. Written as DNA, the CDR3 is TGTGCCACCAGTGATTTTCTGTATGGCTACACCTTC.